This passage covers 11 T cell receptor delta chains from one sample sequenced in a study of human gamma delta and Vdelta1 T cells. TCRdb reran clone calling via CATT on the PCR reads. The sample has some 13,000 delta-chain clones; almost 50% are singletons. What these receptors recognize is not known. Material: Vdelta1 gamma-delta T cells from blood grown in culture (DOT cells). The receptors originated from a human donor in good health.

J is TRDJ3 and V is TRDV3; 8 bases are a match to TRDD3. This CDR3 is built from 20 residues. V was pared by 2 bases and J by 0 bases, with 15 bases of the junction left unmatched. Germline CDR1 reads TVYSNPD; CDR2 reads GDNSRS (reference sequence). Here the CDR3 DNA reads TGTGCCTTTCTACGGGACTGGGGGTTGGGAAGCTCCTGGGACACCCGACAGATGTTTTTC. It translates to CAFLRDWGLGSSWDTRQMFF.

V usage is TRDV1 and J usage is TRDJ1, with 13 bases that match TRDD3. Per the germline V gene, CDR1 is TSWWSYY and CDR2 is QGS. V trimming: 1 base; J trimming: 8 bases; junction bases outside the gene matches: 16. The CDR3 consists of 19 residues. The CDR3 nucleotides read TGTGCTCTTGGGGAACACGCCCGATTACTGGGGGATACGCTGAGCAAACTCATCTTT. Protein: CALGEHARLLGDTLSKLIF.

The chain has TRDV1 and TRDJ1; TRDD3 aligns across 11 bases. This CDR3 is built from 20 residues. CDR1 TSWWSYY and CDR2 QGS come from the germline V gene. Losses at the gene ends were 4 bases for V and 6 bases for J; bases not matched to a gene: 22. CDR3 protein: CALGGFPGVWGIPRANKLIF. The CDR3 nucleotides are TGTGCTCTTGGGGGATTCCCAGGGGTCTGGGGGATACCCCGGGCGAATAAACTCATCTTT.

This clone was counted only a few times. The chain joins TRDV3 to TRDJ3; D may be TRDD2 or TRDD3 (5 bases each). This CDR3 comprises 20 residues. Trimming took off 4 bases at V and 2 bases at J, with 27 bases between the two ends. Germline CDR1 TVYSNPD, CDR2 GDNSRS (reference sequence). Here the CDR3 reads CASPPLRQKADTWDTRQMFF. As DNA, the CDR3 is TGTGCCTCCCCCCCCCTACGACAAAAGGCGGATACCTGGGACACCCGACAGATGTTTTTC.

This clone was observed a few times. The J gene is TRDJ1, the V gene TRDV1, with a weak D call TRDD2 (5 bases). The germline V gene encodes CDR1 TSWWSYY and CDR2 QGS. The V and J ends lost 1 base and 0 bases respectively, with 27 bases between them. The length of the CDR3 is 21 residues. The CDR3 region is CALGEPFRGLPTTLYTDKLIF. The CDR3 nucleotides are TGTGCTCTTGGGGAACCGTTTCGGGGCCTACCTACCACATTATACACCGATAAACTCATCTTT.

This clone was detected only a few times. The chain couples TRDV1 to TRDJ1, with 9 bases aligning to TRDD2. With 1 base clipped from V and 0 bases from J, the junction kept 30 bases outside the gene matches. Per germline, CDR1 TSWWSYY and CDR2 QGS. CDR3 length: 25 amino acids. CDR3 loop: CALGEPRGLPSYGGGGIGYTDKLIF. CDR3 nucleotide sequence: TGTGCTCTTGGGGAACCAAGGGGCCTGCCTTCCTACGGTGGTGGTGGAATTGGATACACCGATAAACTCATCTTT.

This chain links TRDV1 with TRDJ1; D gene uncertain. Trimming pared 2 bases from V and 5 bases from J, leaving 15 bases between. The CDR3 contains 15 residues. CDR1 TSWWSYY and CDR2 QGS come from the germline V gene. CDR3: CALGEIMGLPDKLIF. CDR3 nucleotide sequence: TGTGCTCTTGGGGAAATAATGGGCCTCCCGGATAAACTCATCTTT.

The J gene is TRDJ1, the V gene TRDV1; D tentatively reads TRDD2 or TRDD3 (5 bases each). This CDR3 spans 21 amino acids. The ends were cut back, 2 bases at V and 2 bases at J, with 30 bases in the middle. Per the germline V gene, CDR1 is TSWWSYY and CDR2 is QGS. The CDR3 is CALGEKSKPYRPGSDTDKLIF. The CDR3 nucleotides read TGTGCTCTTGGGGAAAAGTCTAAACCCTACCGACCGGGATCGGATACCGATAAACTCATCTTT.

This clone was seen a few times. V gene TRDV1 combines with J gene TRDJ1, with a tentative D call TRDD3 (5 bases). V was shortened by 1 base and J by 4 bases, with 25 bases between the two germline ends. The CDR3 extends over 19 amino acids. In germline, CDR1 is TSWWSYY, CDR2 QGS. CDR3 nucleotide sequence: TGTGCTCTTGGGGAACGGCATCTCCGGGCCAGAGACTGGCGCGATAAACTCATCTTT. The encoded protein is CALGERHLRARDWRDKLIF.

The chain couples TRDV1 to TRDJ1; D assignment may be TRDD2 or TRDD3 (6 bases each). The CDR3 runs 23 residues. V was shortened by 0 bases and J by 4 bases, with 36 bases between the two germline ends. Per germline, CDR1 TSWWSYY and CDR2 QGS. The CDR3 coding sequence is TGTGCTCTTGGGGAACTAGGGGGGGGTTTTCCTAATTCCGGCTGGGGCTACCACGATAAACTCATCTTT. Protein sequence: CALGELGGGFPNSGWGYHDKLIF.

This chain uses TRDV1 with TRDJ1; D unresolved. The V and J ends lost 2 bases and 3 bases respectively, with 1 base between them. The CDR3 is 11 amino acids. Germline-derived CDR1 and CDR2 are TSWWSYY and QGS. The CDR3 spells CALGEADKLIF. CDR3 coding DNA: TGTGCTCTTGGGGAAGCCGATAAACTCATCTTT.